The 5 T cell receptor beta chains below were found in one sample sequenced in a study of blood T cell repertoires in COVID-19. Profiled with immunoSEQ multiplex PCR; TCRdb holds only in-frame clones, not every one. The table lists 100,000 to 120,000 clones, over 65% of them singletons. The specimen sequenced was peripheral blood. The receptors were gathered from a woman of 80 years or more with acute or convalescent COVID-19.

This clone was observed a handful of times. This chain connects TRBV5-1 to TRBJ2-1; TRBD2 agrees at 12 bases. Looked up from germline, CDR1 is SGHRS and CDR2 is YFSETQ. The CDR3 consists of 15 residues. V lost 4 bases, J lost 4 bases, and 3 bases stayed unmatched. CDR3 sequence (DNA): TGCGCCAGCAGCCCCGGGACTAGCGGGTACAATGAGCAGTTCTTC. Its protein is CASSPGTSGYNEQFF.

The V and J genes are TRBV20-1 and TRBJ2-7, with D hard to call. Germline CDR1 and CDR2: DFQATT and SNEGSKA (reference sequence). The CDR3 totals 12 residues. With 3 bases removed from V and 3 bases from J, the gap between germline ends came to 9 bases. The CDR3 DNA follows: TGCAGTGCTAGTGCAGTTTACTACGAGCAGTACTTC. Translation: CSASAVYYEQYF.

V gene TRBV7-3 combines with J gene TRBJ2-1, with D hard to call. Looked up from germline, CDR1 is SGHTA and CDR2 is FQGTGA. V was trimmed by 2 bases and J by 0 bases, leaving 8 bases between them. CDR3 length equals 15 residues. CDR3 in amino acids: CASSLAVSSYNEQFF. DNA for the CDR3: TGTGCCAGCAGCTTAGCGGTGAGCTCCTACAATGAGCAGTTCTTC.

This clone was seen only once. The chain combines TRBV5-4 with TRBJ1-6, with D maybe TRBD1 (5 bases). The CDR3 consists of 15 residues. Per germline, CDR1 SGHNT and CDR2 YYREEE (reference sequence). Trimming stripped 4 bases from V and 6 bases from J, with 14 bases between. As DNA, the CDR3 is TGTGCCAGCAGCCTCGCCGGGACTCCTAATTCACCCCTCCACTTT. It is translated as CASSLAGTPNSPLHF.

A few counts support this clone. CDR3 loop: CASSLRTGGPLNEQFF. DNA of the CDR3: TGTGCCAGCAGCTTACGTACGGGAGGGCCGCTCAATGAGCAGTTCTTC. The V call is TRBV7-2, the J call TRBJ2-1, with 8 bases aligning to TRBD2. This CDR3 contains 16 residues. V lost 2 bases to trimming and J lost 6 bases; unmatched junction nucleotides: 9. Germline CDR1 reads SGHTA; CDR2 reads FQGNSA.